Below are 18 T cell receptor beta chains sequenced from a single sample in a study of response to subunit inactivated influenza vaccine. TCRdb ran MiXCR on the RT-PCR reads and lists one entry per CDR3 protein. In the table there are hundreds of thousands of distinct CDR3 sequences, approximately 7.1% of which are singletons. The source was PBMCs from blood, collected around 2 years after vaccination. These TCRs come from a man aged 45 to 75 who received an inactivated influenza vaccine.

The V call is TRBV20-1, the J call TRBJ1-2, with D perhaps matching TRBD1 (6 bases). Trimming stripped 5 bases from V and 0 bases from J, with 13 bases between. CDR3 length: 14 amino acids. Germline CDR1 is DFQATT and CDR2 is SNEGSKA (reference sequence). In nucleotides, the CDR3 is TGCAGTGCTCCTATGGGGGGCACTAACTATGGCTACACCTTC. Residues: CSAPMGGTNYGYTF.

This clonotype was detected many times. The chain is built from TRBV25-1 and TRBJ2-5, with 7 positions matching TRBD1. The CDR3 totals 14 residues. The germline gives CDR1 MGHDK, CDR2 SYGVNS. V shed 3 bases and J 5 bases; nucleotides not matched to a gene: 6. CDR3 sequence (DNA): TGTGCCAGCAGTGACTGGAACAGGGGTGAGACCCAGTACTTC. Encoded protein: CASSDWNRGETQYF.

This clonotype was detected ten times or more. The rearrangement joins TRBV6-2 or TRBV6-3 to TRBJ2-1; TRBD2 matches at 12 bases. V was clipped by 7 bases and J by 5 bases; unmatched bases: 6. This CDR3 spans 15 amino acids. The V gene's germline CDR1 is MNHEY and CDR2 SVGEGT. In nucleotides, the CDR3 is TGTGCCAGCAACCGACTAGCGGGGGTCAACAATGAGCAGTTCTTC. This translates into CASNRLAGVNNEQFF.

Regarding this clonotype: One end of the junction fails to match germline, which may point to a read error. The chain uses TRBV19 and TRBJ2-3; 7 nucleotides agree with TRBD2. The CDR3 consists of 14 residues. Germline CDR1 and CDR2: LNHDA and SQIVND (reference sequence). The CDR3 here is CAGRISGVQDTQYF. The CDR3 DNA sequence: TGTGCCGGTAGAATCAGCGGGGTGCAGGATACGCAGTATTTT.

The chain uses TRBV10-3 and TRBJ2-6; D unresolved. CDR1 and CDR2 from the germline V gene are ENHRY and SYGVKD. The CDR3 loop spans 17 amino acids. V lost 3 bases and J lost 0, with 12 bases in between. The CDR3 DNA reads TGTGCCATCAGTGATAGTGACACCGGCTCTGGGGCCAACGTCCTGACTTTC. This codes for CAISDSDTGSGANVLTF.

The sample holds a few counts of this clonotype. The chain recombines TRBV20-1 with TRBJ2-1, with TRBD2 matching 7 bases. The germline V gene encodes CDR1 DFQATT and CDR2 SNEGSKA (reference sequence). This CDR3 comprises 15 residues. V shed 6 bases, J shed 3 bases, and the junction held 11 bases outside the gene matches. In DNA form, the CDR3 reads TGCAGTGCAAATAAGCGGGATAATCTCTACAATGAGCAGTTCTTC. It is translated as CSANKRDNLYNEQFF.

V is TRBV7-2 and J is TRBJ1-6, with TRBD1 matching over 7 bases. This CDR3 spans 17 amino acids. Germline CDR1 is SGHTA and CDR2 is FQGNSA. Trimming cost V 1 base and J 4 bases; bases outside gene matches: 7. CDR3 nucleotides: TGTGCCAGCAGCTTAGTCTCGGGACAGATTTATAATTCACCCCTCCACTTT. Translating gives CASSLVSGQIYNSPLHF.

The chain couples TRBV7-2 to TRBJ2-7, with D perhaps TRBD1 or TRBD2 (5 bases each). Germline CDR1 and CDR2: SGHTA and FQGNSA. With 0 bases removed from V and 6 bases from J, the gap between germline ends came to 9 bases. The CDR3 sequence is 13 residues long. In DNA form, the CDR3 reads TGTGCCAGCAGCTTAGCGGCAGGGAGCGAGCAGTACTTC. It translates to CASSLAAGSEQYF. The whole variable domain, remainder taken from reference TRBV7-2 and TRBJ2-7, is GAGVSQSPSNKVTEKGKDVELRCDPISGHTALYWYRQSLGQGLEFLIYFQGNSAPDKSGLPSDRFSAERTGGSVSTLTIQRTQQEDSAVYLCASSLAAGSEQYFGPGTRLTVT.

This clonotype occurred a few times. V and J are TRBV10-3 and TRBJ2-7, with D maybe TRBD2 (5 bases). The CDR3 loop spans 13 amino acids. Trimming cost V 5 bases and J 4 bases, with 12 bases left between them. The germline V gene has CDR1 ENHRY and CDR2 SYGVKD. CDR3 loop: CAISSGGLYEQYF. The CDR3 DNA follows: TGTGCCATCAGTAGCGGAGGCCTTTACGAGCAGTACTTC.

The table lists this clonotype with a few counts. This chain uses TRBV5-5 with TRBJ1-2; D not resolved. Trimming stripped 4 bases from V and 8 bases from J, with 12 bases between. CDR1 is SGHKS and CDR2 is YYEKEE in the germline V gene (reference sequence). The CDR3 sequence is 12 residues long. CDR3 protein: CASSREWRGYTF. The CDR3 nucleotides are TGTGCCAGCAGCCGAGAGTGGAGGGGCTACACCTTC.

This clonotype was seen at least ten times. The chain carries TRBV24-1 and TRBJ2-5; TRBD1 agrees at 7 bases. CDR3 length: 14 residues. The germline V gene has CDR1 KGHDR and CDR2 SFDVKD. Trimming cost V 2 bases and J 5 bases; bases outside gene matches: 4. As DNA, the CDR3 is TGTGCCACCAGTGATTCGACGACAGGGGAGACCCAGTACTTC. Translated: CATSDSTTGETQYF.

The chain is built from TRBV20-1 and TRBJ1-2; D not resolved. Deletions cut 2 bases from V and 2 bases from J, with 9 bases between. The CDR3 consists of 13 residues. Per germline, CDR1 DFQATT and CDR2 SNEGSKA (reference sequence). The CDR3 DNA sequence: TGCAGTGCTAGACAGGCGGAAAACTATGGCTACACCTTC. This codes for CSARQAENYGYTF.

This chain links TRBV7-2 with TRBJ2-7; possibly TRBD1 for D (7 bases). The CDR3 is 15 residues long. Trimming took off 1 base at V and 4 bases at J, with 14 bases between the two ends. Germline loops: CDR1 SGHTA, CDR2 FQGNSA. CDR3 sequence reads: CASSLEGGGGYEQYF. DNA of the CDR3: TGTGCCAGCAGCTTAGAAGGAGGGGGCGGGTACGAGCAGTACTTC.

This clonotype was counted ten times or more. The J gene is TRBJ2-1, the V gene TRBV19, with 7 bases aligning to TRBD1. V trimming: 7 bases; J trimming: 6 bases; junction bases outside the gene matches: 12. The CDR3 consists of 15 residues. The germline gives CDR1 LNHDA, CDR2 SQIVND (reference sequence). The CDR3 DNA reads TGTGCCAGTACCCCCGGTAGGGGGCCGGGCAATGAGCAGTTCTTC. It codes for CASTPGRGPGNEQFF. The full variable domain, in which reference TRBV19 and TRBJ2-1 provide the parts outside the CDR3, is DGGITQSPKYLFRKEGQNVTLSCEQNLNHDAMYWYRQDPGQGLRLIYYSQIVNDFQKGDIAEGYSVSREKKESFPLTVTSAQKNPTAFYLCASTPGRGPGNEQFFGPGTRLTVL.

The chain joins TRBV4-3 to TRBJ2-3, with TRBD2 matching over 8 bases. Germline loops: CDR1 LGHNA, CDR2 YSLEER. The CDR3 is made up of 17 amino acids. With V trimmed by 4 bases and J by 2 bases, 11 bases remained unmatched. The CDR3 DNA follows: TGCGCCAGCAGCCGAGAACCCCGGGGGGGGGCCACAGATACGCAGTATTTT. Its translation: CASSREPRGGATDTQYF.

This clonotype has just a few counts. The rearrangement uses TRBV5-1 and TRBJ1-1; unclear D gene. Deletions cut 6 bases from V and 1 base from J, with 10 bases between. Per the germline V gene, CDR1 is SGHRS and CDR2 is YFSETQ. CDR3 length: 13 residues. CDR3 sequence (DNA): TGCGCCAGCAAGGCAGCCCAGAACACTGAAGCTTTCTTT. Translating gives CASKAAQNTEAFF.

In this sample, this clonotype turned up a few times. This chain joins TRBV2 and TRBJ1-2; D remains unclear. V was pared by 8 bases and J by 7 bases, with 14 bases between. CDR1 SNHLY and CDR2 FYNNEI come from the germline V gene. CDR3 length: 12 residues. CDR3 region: CASLEGAGGYTF. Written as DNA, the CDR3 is TGTGCCAGCTTGGAGGGAGCAGGTGGCTACACCTTC.

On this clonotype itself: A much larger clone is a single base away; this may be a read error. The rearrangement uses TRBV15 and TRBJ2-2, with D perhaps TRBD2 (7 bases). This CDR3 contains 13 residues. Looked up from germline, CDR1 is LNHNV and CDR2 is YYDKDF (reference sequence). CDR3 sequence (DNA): TGTACCACCAGCAGAGGGGGGGCCGGGGAGCTGTTTTTT. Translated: CTTSRGGAGELFF.